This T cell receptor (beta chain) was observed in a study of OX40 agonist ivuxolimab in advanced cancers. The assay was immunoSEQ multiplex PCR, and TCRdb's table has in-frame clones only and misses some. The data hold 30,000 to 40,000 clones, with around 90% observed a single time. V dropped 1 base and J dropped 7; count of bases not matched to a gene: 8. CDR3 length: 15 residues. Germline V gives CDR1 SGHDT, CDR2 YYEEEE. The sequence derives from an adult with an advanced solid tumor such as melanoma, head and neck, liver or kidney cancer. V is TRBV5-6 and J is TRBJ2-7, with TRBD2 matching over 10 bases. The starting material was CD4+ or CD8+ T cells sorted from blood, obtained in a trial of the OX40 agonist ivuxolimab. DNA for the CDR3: TGTGCCAGCAGCTTGTCTAGCGGGAGCATAGGTGAGCAGTACTTC. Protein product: CASSLSSGSIGEQYF.